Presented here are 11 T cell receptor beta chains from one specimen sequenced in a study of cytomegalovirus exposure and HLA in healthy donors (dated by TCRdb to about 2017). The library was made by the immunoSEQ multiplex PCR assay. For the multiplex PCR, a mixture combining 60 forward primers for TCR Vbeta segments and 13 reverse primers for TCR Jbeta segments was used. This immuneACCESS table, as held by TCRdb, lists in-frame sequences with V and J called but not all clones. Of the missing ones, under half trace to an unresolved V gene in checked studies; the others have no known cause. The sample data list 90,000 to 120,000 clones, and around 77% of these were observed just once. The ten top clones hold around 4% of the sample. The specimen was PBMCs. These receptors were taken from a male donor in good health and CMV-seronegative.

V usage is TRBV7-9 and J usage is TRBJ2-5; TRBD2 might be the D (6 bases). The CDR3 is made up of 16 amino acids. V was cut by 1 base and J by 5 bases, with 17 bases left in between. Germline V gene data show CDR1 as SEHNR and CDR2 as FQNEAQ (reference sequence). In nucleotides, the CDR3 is TGTGCCAGCAGCTTAGTCCATCAGGGAGGTGGTGAGACCCAGTACTTC. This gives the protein CASSLVHQGGGETQYF.

The CDR3 coding sequence is TGTGCCAGCGGGGCGGGGAGGAGCAATCAGCCCCAGCATTTT. It yields the protein CASGAGRSNQPQHF. The chain couples TRBV2 to TRBJ1-5; D may be TRBD1 (5 bases). Germline V gene data show CDR1 as SNHLY and CDR2 as FYNNEI. With 8 bases removed from V and 1 base from J, the gap between germline ends came to 12 bases. CDR3 size: 14 residues.

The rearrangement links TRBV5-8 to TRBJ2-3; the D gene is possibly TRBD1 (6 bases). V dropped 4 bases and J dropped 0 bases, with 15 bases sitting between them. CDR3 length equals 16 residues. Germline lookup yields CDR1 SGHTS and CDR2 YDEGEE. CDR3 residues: CASSPGADSSTDTQYF. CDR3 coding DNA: TGTGCCAGCAGCCCGGGTGCGGACAGTAGCACAGATACGCAGTATTTT.

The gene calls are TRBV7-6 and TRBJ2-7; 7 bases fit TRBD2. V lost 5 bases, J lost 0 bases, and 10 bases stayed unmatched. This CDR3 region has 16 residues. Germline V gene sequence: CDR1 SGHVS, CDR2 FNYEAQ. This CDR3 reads CASSPVARETSYEQYF. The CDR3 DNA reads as TGTGCCAGCAGCCCCGTTGCGCGGGAGACCTCCTACGAGCAGTACTTC.

The CDR3: CASRYRGRDEKLFF. The CDR3, as DNA: TGTGCCAGTAGGTACAGGGGGAGGGATGAAAAACTGTTTTTT. The chain has TRBV19 and TRBJ1-4; 8 bases align to TRBD1. J lost 6 bases, V lost 6 bases, and 6 bases had no gene match. The CDR3 is 14 amino acids. The germline gives CDR1 LNHDA, CDR2 SQIVND (reference sequence).

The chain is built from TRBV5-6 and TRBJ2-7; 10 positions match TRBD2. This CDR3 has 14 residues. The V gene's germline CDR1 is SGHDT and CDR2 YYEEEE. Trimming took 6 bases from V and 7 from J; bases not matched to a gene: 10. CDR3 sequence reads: CASTLAGVGREQYF. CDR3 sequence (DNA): TGTGCCAGCACCCTAGCGGGAGTGGGTCGGGAGCAGTACTTC. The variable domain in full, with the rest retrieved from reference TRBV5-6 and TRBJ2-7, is DAGVTQSPTHLIKTRGQQVTLRCSPKSGHDTVSWYQQALGQGPQFIFQYYEEEERQRGNFPDRFSGHQFPNYSSELNVNALLLGDSALYLCASTLAGVGREQYFGPGTRLTVT.

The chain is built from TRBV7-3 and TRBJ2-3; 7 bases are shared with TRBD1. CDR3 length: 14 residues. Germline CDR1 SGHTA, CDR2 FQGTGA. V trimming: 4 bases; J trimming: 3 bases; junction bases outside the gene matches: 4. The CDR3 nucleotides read TGTGCCAGCAGCTACGGACAGGCTACAGATACGCAGTATTTT. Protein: CASSYGQATDTQYF.

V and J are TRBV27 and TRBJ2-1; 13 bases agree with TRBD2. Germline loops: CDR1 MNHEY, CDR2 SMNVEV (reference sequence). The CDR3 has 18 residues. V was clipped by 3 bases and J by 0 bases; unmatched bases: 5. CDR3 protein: CASSFMGLAGSSYNEQFF. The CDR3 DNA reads TGTGCCAGCAGTTTTATGGGACTAGCGGGGAGCTCCTACAATGAGCAGTTCTTC.

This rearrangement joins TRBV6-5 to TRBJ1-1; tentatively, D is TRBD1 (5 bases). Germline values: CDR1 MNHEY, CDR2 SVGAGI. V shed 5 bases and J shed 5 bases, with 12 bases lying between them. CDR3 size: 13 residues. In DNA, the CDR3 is TGTGCCAGCAGTCGGACACGGGCTACTGAAGCTTTCTTT. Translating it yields CASSRTRATEAFF.

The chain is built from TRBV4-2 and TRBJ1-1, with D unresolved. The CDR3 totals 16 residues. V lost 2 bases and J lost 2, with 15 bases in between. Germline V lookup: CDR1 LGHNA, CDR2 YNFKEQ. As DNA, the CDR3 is TGTGCCAGCAGCCAACTTGTCCCCAGTGGTAACACTGAAGCTTTCTTT. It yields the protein CASSQLVPSGNTEAFF.

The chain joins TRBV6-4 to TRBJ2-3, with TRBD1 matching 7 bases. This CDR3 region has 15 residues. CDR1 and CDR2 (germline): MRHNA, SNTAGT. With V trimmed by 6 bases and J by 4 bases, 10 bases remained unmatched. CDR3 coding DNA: TGTGCCAGCAGAAAAAGCCAGACAGGGTCAGATACGCAGTATTTT. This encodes CASRKSQTGSDTQYF.